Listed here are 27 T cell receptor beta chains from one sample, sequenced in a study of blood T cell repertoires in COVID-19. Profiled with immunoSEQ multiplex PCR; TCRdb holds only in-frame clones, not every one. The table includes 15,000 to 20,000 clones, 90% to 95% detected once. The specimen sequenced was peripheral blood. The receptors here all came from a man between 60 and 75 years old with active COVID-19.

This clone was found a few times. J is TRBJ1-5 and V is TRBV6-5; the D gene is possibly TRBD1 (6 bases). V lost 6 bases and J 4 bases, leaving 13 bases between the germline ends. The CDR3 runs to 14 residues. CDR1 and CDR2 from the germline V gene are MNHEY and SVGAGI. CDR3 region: CASRTGGYNQPQHF. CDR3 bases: TGTGCCAGCAGGACAGGCGGGTATAATCAGCCCCAGCATTTT.

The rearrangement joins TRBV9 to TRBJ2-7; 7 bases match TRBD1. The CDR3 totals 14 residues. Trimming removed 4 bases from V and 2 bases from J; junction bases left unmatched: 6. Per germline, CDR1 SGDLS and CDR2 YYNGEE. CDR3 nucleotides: TGTGCCAGCAGCTCTCAGGGACAGCCCTACGAGCAGTACTTC. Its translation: CASSSQGQPYEQYF.

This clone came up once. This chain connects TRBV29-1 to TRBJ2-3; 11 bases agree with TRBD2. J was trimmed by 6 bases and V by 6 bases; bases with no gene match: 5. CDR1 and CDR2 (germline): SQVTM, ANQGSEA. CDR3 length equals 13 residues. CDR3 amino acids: CSVAPSGRDTQYF. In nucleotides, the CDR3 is TGCAGCGTCGCCCCTAGCGGGAGGGATACGCAGTATTTT.

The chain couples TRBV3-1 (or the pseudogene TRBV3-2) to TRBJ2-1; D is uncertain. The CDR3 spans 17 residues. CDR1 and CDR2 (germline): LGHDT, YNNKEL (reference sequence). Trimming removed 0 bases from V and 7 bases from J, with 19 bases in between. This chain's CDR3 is CASSQDGRLQLENEQFF. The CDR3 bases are TGTGCCAGCAGCCAAGATGGTCGACTCCAATTGGAGAATGAGCAGTTCTTC.

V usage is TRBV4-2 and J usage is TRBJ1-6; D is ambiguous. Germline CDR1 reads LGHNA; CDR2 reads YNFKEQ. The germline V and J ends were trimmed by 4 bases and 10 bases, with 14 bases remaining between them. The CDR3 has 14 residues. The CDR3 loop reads CASSPGRVRSPLHF. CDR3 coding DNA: TGTGCCAGCAGCCCGGGTCGGGTCCGATCACCCCTCCACTTT.

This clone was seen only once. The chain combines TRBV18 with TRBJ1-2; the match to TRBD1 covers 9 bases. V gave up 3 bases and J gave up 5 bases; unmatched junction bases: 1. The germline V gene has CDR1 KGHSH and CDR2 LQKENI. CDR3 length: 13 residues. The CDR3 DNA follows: TGTGCCAGCTCACCGACAGGGGGGTATGGCTACACCTTC. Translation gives CASSPTGGYGYTF.

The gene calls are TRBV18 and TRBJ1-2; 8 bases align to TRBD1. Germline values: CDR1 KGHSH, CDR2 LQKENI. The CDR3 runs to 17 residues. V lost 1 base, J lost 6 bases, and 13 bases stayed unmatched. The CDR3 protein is CASSPLPEAGGENGYTF. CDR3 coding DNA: TGTGCCAGCTCACCACTCCCCGAGGCAGGGGGCGAGAATGGCTACACCTTC.

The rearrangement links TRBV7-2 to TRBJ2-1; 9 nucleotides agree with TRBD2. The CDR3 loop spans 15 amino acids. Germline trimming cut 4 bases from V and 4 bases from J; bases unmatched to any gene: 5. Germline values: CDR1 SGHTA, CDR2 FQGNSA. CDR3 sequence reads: CASSSTSGQYNEQFF. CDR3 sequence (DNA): TGTGCCAGCAGCTCGACTAGCGGACAGTACAATGAGCAGTTCTTC.

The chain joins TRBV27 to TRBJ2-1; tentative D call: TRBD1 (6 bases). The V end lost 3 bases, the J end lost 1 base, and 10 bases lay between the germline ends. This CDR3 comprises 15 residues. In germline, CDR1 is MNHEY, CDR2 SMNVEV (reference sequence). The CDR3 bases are TGTGCCAGCAGTTTTGGCAGGGGTTCCTACAATGAGCAGTTCTTC. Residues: CASSFGRGSYNEQFF.

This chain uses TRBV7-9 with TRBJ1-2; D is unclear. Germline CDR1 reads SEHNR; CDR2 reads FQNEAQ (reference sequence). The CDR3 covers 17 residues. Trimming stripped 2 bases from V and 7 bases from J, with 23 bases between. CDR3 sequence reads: CASSLTGLRRRLSGYTF. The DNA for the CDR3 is TGTGCCAGCAGCTTAACCGGATTAAGGAGGCGATTAAGTGGCTACACCTTC.

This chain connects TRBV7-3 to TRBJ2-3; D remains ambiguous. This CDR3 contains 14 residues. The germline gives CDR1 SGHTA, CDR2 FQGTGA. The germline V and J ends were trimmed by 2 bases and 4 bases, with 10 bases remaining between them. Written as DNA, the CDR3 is TGTGCCAGCAGCTTAGCTGGGCTGGCAGATACGCAGTATTTT. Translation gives CASSLAGLADTQYF.

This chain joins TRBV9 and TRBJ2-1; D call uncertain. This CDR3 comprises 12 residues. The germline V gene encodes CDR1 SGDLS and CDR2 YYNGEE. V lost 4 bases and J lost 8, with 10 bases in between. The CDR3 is CASSSRLDEQFF. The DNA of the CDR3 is TGTGCCAGCAGCTCCAGACTGGATGAGCAGTTCTTC.

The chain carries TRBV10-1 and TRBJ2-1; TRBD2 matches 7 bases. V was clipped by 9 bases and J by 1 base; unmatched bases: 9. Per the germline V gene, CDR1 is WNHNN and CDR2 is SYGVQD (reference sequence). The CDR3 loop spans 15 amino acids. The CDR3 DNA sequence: TGCGCCAGTTCGGGTGACGGGGGGTCCTACAATGAGCAGTTCTTC. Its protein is CASSGDGGSYNEQFF.

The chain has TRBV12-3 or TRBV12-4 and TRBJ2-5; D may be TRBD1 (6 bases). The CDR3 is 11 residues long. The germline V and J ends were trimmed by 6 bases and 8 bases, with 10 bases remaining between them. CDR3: CASRGQLTQYF. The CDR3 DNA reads TGTGCCAGCAGAGGACAGCTAACCCAGTACTTC.

CDR3 nucleotide sequence: TGCGCCAGCAGTCAAACGCGACAGACACTTTCCTACGAGCAGTACGTC. It translates to CASSQTRQTLSYEQYV. The chain couples TRBV23-1 to TRBJ2-7; a possible D gene is TRBD1 (5 bases). TRBV23-1 is an open reading frame, and its role is uncertain. CDR3 length: 16 residues. Trimming stripped 2 bases from V and 1 base from J, with 15 bases between.

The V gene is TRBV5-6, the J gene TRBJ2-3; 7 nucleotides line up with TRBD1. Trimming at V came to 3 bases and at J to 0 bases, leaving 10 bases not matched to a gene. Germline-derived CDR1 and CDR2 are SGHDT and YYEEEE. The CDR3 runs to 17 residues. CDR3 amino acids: CASSSIYRGASTDTQYF. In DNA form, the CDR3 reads TGTGCCAGCAGCTCTATTTACAGGGGCGCTAGCACAGATACGCAGTATTTT.

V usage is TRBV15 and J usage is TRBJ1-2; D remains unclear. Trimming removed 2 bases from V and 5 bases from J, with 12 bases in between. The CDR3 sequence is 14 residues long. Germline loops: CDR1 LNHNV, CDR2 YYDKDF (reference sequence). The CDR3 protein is CATSRPSRDYGYTF. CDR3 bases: TGTGCCACCAGCAGACCCTCACGGGATTATGGCTACACCTTC.

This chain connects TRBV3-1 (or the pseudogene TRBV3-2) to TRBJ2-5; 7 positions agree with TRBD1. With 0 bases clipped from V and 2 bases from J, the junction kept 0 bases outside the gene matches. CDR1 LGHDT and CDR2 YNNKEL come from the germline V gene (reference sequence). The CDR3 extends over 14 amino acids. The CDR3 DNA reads TGTGCCAGCAGCCAAGACAGGGGGCAAGAGACCCAGTACTTC. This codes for CASSQDRGQETQYF.

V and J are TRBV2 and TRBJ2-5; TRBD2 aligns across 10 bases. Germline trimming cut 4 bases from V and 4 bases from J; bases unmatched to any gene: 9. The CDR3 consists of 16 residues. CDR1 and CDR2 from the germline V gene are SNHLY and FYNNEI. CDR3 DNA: TGTGCCAGCAGTGTCGGAAGCGGGGGGGCCAGAGAGACCCAGTACTTC. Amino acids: CASSVGSGGARETQYF.

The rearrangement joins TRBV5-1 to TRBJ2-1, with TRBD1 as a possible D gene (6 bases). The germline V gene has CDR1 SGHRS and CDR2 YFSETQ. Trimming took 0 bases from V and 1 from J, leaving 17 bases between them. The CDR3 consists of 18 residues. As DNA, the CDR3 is TGCGCCAGCAGCTTGGCCTTACCGACGGGACAATCCTACAATGAGCAGTTCTTC. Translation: CASSLALPTGQSYNEQFF.

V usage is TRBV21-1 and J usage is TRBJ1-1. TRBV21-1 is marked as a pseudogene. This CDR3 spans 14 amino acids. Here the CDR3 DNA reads TGTGCCAGCAGCAAAGTAAGAGGCTTGGGTAGGGCTTTCTTT. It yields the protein CASSKVRGLGRAFF.

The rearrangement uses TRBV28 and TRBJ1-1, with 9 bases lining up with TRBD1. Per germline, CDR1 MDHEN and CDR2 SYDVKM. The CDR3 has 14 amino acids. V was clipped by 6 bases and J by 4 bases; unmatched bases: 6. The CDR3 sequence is CASRQGARITEAFF. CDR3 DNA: TGTGCCAGCAGACAGGGGGCGCGTATCACTGAAGCTTTCTTT.

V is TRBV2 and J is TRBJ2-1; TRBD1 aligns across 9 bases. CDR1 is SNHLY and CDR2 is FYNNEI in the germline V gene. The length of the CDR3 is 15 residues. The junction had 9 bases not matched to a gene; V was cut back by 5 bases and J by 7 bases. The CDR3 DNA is TGTGCCAGCAGTCTAGGACAGGGGACTTTGAATGAGCAGTTCTTC. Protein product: CASSLGQGTLNEQFF.

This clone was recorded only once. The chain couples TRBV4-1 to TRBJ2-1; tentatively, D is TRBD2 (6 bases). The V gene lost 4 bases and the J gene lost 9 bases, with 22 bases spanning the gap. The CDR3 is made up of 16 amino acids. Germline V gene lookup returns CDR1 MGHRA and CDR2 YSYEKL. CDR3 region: CASSLPLSRVGGEQFF. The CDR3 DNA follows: TGCGCCAGCAGCCTCCCACTTAGTAGGGTGGGAGGTGAGCAGTTCTTC.

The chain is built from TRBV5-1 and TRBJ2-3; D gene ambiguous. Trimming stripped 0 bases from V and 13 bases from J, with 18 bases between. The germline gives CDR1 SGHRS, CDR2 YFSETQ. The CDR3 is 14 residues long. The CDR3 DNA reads TGCGCCAGCAGCTTGGTGCGAAATCTAGGTTACGAGTATTTT. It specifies CASSLVRNLGYEYF.

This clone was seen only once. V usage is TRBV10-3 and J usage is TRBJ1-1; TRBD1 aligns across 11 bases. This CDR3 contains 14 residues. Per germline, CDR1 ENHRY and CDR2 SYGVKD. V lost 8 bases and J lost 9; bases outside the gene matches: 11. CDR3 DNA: TGTGCCATCGGGGACAGGACAGGGGGCGCGAAAGCTTTCTTT. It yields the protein CAIGDRTGGAKAFF.

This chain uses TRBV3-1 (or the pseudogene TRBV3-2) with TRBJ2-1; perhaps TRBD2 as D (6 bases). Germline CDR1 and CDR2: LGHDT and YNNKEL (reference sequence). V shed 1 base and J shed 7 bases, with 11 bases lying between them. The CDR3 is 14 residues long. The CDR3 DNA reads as TGTGCCAGCAGCCAAGGACTAGAGTTGAATGAGCAGTTCTTC. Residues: CASSQGLELNEQFF.